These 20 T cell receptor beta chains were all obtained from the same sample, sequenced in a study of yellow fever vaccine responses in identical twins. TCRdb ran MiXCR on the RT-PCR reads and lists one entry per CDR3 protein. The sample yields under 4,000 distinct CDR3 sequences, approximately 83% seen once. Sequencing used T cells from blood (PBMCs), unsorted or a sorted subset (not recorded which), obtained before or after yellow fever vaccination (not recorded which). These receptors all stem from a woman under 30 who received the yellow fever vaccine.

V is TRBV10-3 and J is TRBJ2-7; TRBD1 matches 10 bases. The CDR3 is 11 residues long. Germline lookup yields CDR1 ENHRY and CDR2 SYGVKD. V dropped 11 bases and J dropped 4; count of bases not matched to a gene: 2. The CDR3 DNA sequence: TGTGCCGGGGGACAGGGGTACGAGCAGTACTTC. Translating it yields CAGGQGYEQYF.

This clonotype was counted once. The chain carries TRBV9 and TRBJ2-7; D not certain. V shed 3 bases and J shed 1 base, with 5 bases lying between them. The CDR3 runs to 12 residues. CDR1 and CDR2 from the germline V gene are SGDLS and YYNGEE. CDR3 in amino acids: CASSDESYEQYF. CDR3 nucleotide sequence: TGTGCCAGCAGCGACGAATCCTACGAGCAGTACTTC. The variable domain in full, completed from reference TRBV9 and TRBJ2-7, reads DSGVTQTPKHLITATGQRVTLRCSPRSGDLSVYWYQQSLDQGLQFLIQYYNGEERAKGNILERFSAQQFPDLHSELNLSSLELGDSALYFCASSDESYEQYFGPGTRLTVT.

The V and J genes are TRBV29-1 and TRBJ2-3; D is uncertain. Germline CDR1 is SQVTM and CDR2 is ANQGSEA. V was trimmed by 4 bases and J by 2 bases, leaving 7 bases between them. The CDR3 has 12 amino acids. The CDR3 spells CSVGLYTDTQYF. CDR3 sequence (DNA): TGCAGCGTTGGTCTTTACACAGATACGCAGTATTTT.

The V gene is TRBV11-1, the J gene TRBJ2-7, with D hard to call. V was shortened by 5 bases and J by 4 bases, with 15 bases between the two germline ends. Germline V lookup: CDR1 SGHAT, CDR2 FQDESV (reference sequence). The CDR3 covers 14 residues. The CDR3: CASSRYIEGYEQYF. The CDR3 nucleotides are TGTGCCAGCAGCCGATACATCGAAGGGTACGAGCAGTACTTC.

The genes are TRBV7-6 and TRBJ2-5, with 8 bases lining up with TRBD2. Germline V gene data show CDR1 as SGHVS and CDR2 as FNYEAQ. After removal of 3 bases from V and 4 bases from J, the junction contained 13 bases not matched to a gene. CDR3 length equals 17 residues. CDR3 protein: CASSFPFNGGAGETQYF. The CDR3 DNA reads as TGTGCCAGCAGCTTCCCCTTCAACGGGGGGGCCGGAGAGACCCAGTACTTC.

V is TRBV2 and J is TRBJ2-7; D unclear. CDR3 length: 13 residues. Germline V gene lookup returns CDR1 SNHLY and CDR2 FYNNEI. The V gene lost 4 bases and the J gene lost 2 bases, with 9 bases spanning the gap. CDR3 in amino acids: CASSGDRTYEQYF. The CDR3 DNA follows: TGTGCCAGCAGTGGGGATAGGACCTACGAGCAGTACTTC.

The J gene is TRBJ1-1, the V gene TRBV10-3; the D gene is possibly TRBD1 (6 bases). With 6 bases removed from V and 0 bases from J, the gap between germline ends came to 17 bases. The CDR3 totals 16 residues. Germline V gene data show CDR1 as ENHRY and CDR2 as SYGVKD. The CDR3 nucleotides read TGTGCCATCAGAGACCCGATGGACAGTCTGAACACTGAAGCTTTCTTT. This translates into CAIRDPMDSLNTEAFF.

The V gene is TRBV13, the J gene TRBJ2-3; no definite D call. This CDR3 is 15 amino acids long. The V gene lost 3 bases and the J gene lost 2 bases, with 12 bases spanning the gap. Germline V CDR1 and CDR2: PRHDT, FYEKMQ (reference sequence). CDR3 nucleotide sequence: TGTGCCAGCAGCTTTAGAAGCGAAAACACAGATACGCAGTATTTT. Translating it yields CASSFRSENTDTQYF.

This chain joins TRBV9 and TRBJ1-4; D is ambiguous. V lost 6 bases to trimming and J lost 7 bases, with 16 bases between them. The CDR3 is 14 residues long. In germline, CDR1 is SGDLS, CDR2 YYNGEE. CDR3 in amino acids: CASNQGSIAEKLFF. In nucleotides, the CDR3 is TGTGCCAGCAACCAAGGTAGCATAGCTGAAAAACTGTTTTTT.

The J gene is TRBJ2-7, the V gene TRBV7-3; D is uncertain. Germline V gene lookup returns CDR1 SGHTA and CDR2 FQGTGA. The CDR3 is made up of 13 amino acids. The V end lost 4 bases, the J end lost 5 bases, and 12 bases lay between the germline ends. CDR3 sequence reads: CASSSTLSHEQYF. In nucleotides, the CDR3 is TGTGCCAGCAGCTCAACCTTGTCCCACGAGCAGTACTTC. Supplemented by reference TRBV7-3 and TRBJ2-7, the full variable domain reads GAGVSQTPSNKVTEKGKYVELRCDPISGHTALYWYRQSLGQGPEFLIYFQGTGAADDSGLPNDRFFAVRPEGSVSTLKIQRTERGDSAVYLCASSSTLSHEQYFGPGTRLTVT.

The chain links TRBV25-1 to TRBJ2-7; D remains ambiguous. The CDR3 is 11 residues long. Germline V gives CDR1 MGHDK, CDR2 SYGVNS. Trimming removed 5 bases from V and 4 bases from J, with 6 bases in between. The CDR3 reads CASSKGYEQYF. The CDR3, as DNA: TGTGCCAGCAGTAAGGGATACGAGCAGTACTTC.

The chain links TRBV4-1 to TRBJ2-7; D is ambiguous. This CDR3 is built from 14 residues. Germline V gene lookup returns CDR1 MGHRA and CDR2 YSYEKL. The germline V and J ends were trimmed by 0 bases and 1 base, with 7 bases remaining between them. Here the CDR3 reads CASSQDPRSYEQYF. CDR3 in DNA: TGCGCCAGCAGCCAAGACCCGAGATCCTACGAGCAGTACTTC.

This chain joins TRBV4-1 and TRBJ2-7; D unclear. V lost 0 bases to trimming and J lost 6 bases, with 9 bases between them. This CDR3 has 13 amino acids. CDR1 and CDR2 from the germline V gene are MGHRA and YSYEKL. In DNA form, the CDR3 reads TGCGCCAGCAGCCAAGATCTCCCCTTCGAGCAGTACTTC. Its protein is CASSQDLPFEQYF.

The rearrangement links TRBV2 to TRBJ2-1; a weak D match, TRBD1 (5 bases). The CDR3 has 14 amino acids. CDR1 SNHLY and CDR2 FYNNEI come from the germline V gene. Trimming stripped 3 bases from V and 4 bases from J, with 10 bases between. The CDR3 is CASSEAGKYNEQFF. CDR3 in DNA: TGTGCCAGCAGTGAGGCAGGGAAATACAATGAGCAGTTCTTC.

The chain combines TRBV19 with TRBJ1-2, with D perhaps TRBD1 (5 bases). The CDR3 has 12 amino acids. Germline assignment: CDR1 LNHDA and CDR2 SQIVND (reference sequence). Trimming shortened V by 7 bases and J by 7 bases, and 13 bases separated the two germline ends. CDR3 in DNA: TGTGCCAGTATCGGGGGAGAGTCTGGCTACACCTTC. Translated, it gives CASIGGESGYTF.

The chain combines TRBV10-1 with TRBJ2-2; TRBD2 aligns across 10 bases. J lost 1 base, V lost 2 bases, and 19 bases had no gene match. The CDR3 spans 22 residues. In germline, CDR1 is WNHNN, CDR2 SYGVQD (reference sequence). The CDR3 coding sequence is TGCGCCAGCAGTGAGCCCTACCTTAGCGGGGGGTCATCAGCACTGAACACCGGGGAGCTGTTTTTT. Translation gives CASSEPYLSGGSSALNTGELFF.

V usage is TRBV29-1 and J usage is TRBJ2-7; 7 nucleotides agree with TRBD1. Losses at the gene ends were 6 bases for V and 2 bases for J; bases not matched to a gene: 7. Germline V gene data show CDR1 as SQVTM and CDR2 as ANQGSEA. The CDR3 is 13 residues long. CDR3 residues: CSVVPGQTYEQYF. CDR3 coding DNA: TGCAGCGTCGTCCCGGGACAGACCTACGAGCAGTACTTC.

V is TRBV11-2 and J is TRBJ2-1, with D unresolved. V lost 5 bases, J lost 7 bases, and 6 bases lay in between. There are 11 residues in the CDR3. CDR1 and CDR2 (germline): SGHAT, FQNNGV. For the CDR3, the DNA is TGTGCCAGCAGCGTGCAGAATGAGCAGTTCTTC. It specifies CASSVQNEQFF. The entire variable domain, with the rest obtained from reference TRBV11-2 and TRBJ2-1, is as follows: EAGVAQSPRYKIIEKRQSVAFWCNPISGHATLYWYQQILGQGPKLLIQFQNNGVVDDSQLPKDRFSAERLKGVDSTLKIQPAKLEDSAVYLCASSVQNEQFFGPGTRLTVL.

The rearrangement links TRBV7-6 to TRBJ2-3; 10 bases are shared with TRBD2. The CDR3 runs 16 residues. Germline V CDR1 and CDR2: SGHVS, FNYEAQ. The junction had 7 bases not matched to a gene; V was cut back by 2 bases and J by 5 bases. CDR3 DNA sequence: TGTGCCAGCAGCTTACTTCCTAGCGGGGGTGGAGATACGCAGTATTTT. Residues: CASSLLPSGGGDTQYF.

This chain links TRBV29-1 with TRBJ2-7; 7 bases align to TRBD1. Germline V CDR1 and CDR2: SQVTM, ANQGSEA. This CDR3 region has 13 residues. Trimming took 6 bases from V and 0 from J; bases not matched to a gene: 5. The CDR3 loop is CSVGDSDSYEQYF. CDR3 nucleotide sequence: TGCAGCGTGGGGGACAGCGACTCCTACGAGCAGTACTTC.